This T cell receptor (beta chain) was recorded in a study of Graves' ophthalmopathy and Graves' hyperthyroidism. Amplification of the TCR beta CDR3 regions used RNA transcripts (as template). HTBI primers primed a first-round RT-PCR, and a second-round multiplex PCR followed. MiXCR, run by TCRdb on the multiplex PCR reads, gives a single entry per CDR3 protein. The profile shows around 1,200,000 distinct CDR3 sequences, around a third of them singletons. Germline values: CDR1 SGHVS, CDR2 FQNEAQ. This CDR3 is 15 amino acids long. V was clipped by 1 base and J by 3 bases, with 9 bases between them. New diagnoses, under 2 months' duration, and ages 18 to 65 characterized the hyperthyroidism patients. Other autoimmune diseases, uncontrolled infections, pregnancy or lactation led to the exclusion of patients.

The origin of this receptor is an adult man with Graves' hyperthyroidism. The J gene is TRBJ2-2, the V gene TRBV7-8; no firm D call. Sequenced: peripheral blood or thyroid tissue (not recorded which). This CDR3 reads CASSLDAGDTGELFF. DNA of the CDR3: TGTGCCAGCAGCTTAGACGCCGGCGACACCGGGGAGCTGTTTTTT.